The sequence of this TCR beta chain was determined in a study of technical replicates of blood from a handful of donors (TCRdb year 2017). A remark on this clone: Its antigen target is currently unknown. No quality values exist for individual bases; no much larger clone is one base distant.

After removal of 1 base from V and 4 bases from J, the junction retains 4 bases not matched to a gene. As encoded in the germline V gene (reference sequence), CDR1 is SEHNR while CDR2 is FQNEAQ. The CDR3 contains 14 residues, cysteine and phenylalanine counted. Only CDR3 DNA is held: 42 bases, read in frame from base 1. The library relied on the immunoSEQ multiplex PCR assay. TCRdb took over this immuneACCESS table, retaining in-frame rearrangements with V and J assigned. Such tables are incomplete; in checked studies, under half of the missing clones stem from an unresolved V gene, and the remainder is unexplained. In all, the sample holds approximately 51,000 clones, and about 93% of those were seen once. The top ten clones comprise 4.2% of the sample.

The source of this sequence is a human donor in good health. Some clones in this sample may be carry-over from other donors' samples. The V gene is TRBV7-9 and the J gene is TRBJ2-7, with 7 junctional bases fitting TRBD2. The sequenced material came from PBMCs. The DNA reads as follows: TGTGCCAGCAGCTTAGGGGGGAGGGTTTACGAGCAGTACTTC. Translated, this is CASSLGGRVYEQYF.